These 2 T cell receptor beta chains came from one sample sequenced in a study of OX40 agonist ivuxolimab in advanced cancers. The library was obtained by the immunoSEQ multiplex PCR assay. TCRdb took this table from immuneACCESS and kept in-frame rearrangements with V and J called. Such tables lack part of the clones; where checked against another copy, unresolved V genes explain under half of the gap, and the rest is unexplained. This sample lists about 46,000 clones; roughly nine tenths were detected once. The top ten clones comprise 4% to 5% of the sample. This specimen was CD4+ or CD8+ T cells sorted from blood, taken in a trial of the OX40 agonist ivuxolimab. Receptor source: an adult with an advanced solid tumor such as melanoma, head and neck, liver or kidney cancer.

The chain joins TRBV25-1 to TRBJ2-6; no firm D call. Per the germline V gene, CDR1 is MGHDK and CDR2 is SYGVNS. The CDR3 sequence is 14 residues long. V lost 6 bases and J lost 0, with 6 bases in between. CDR3 amino acids: CASSRVSGANVLTF. Here the CDR3 DNA reads TGTGCCAGCAGCCGAGTCTCTGGGGCCAACGTCCTGACTTTC.

This chain links TRBV2 with TRBJ1-2; D gene unclear. Per germline, CDR1 SNHLY and CDR2 FYNNEI. The CDR3 has 12 amino acids. Between the trimmed V and J ends, which lost 4 bases and 4 bases, there was a span of 7 bases. Here the CDR3 DNA reads TGTGCCAGCAGTGGGAGCACCTATGGCTACACCTTC. This encodes CASSGSTYGYTF.